A single sample is the source of the 7 T cell receptor beta chains below, sequenced in a study of identical twins. Each CDR3 protein is one row after TCRdb ran MiXCR on the 5' RACE reads. The sample lists some 1,700,000 distinct CDR3 sequences, 32% seen once, with around 0.25% in the top ten. Sequenced input: cord blood. The origin of the receptors is a newborn girl in good health.

This clonotype showed up many times. J is TRBJ2-1 and V is TRBV24-1; TRBD1 is a possible D gene (6 bases). Germline V gives CDR1 KGHDR, CDR2 SFDVKD. CDR3 size: 15 residues. Deletions cut 5 bases from V and 3 bases from J, with 13 bases between. The DNA of the CDR3 is TGTGCCACCAGTGCCGCCGACAGGAGCTACAATGAGCAGTTCTTC. As protein: CATSAADRSYNEQFF.

The rearrangement uses TRBV29-1 and TRBJ2-7; D tentatively fits TRBD1 or TRBD2 (5 bases each). The CDR3 has 13 amino acids. Germline CDR1 is SQVTM and CDR2 is ANQGSEA. The germline V and J ends were trimmed by 7 bases and 0 bases, with 13 bases remaining between them. CDR3 DNA sequence: TGCAGCGCAGAGGGGCAGCGCTCCTACGAGCAGTACTTC. Amino acid sequence: CSAEGQRSYEQYF.

This clonotype came up a few times. The chain combines TRBV15 with TRBJ2-1, with D perhaps TRBD2 (5 bases). Per the germline V gene, CDR1 is LNHNV and CDR2 is YYDKDF (reference sequence). The CDR3 loop spans 14 amino acids. Trimming removed 3 bases from V and 4 bases from J, with 10 bases in between. The CDR3 sequence is CATSSPLVYNEQFF. The CDR3 nucleotides are TGTGCCACCAGCAGCCCACTAGTATACAATGAGCAGTTCTTC.

This clonotype was found a few times. This chain connects TRBV11-1 to TRBJ1-2; possibly TRBD1 for D (5 bases). Germline lookup yields CDR1 SGHAT and CDR2 FQDESV (reference sequence). Deletions cut 1 base from V and 3 bases from J, with 12 bases between. The CDR3 is 15 residues long. CDR3 in amino acids: CASSLGTGVDYGYTF. In DNA, the CDR3 is TGTGCCAGCAGCTTAGGGACGGGGGTCGACTATGGCTACACCTTC.

The CDR3 DNA sequence: TGCAGCTATGACAGCTACACTGAAGCTTTCTTT. Protein: CSYDSYTEAFF. The rearrangement uses TRBV20-1 and TRBJ1-1, with D perhaps matching TRBD1 (5 bases). The V gene's germline CDR1 is DFQATT and CDR2 SNEGSKA (reference sequence). There are 11 residues in the CDR3.

This clonotype was detected a few times. The chain recombines TRBV18 with TRBJ2-7, with TRBD2 identical over 10 bases. The ends lost 1 base at V and 3 bases at J; junction bases unmatched: 9. The length of the CDR3 is 17 residues. The germline CDR1 and CDR2 sequences are KGHSH and LQKENI. This CDR3 reads CASSPLSRVAGGYEQYF. The DNA for the CDR3 is TGTGCCAGCTCACCACTTTCGCGAGTAGCGGGAGGCTACGAGCAGTACTTC.

In this sample, this clonotype turned up once. The chain couples TRBV10-3 to TRBJ2-4; 8 bases match TRBD2. The closer fit of TRBJ2-7 to the DNA end suggests the J call may be wrong. Germline-derived CDR1 and CDR2 are ENHRY and SYGVKD. CDR3 size: 14 residues. CDR3 loop: CAITPGLGRYEQYF. The CDR3 DNA is TGTGCCATCACCCCGGGACTAGGACGGTACGAGCAGTACTTC.